The 27 T cell receptor beta chains below all came from one sample that was sequenced in a study of control samples from healthy donors and cancer patients. The method was immunoSEQ multiplex PCR; TCRdb's version includes in-frame clones alone and lacks a portion of them. The table includes 55,000 to 70,000 clones, around 90% detected once. The sample consisted of PBMCs. Every receptor here comes from a man in his thirties or forties with colorectal cancer.

The chain recombines TRBV5-6 with TRBJ1-1, with D possibly matching TRBD1 (6 bases). The CDR3 contains 13 residues. V lost 4 bases to trimming and J lost 4 bases, with 11 bases between them. Germline V CDR1 and CDR2: SGHDT, YYEEEE. The CDR3 DNA sequence: TGTGCCAGCAGCCACAGGGATGGCACTGAAGCTTTCTTT. Amino acid sequence: CASSHRDGTEAFF.

V is TRBV5-4 and J is TRBJ2-3; perhaps TRBD1 as D (6 bases). The CDR3 is 14 amino acids. V lost 4 bases to trimming and J lost 6 bases, with 15 bases between them. Germline CDR1 is SGHNT and CDR2 is YYREEE (reference sequence). CDR3 protein: CASSRRTDADTQYF. CDR3 DNA: TGTGCCAGCAGCAGACGGACAGACGCGGATACGCAGTATTTT.

The V and J genes are TRBV29-1 and TRBJ1-1, with D possibly matching TRBD1 (6 bases). Germline lookup yields CDR1 SQVTM and CDR2 ANQGSEA. The germline V and J ends were trimmed by 7 bases and 10 bases, with 16 bases remaining between them. The CDR3 contains 11 residues. As DNA, the CDR3 is TGCAGCGCCCACACAGGGCATCGAGCTTTCTTT. Translated, it gives CSAHTGHRAFF.

V gene TRBV7-2 combines with J gene TRBJ2-5; D gene ambiguous. This CDR3 has 12 residues. V gave up 5 bases and J gave up 6 bases, with 10 bases separating them. From germline, CDR1 is SGHTA and CDR2 FQGNSA. The CDR3, as DNA: TGTGCCAGCAGCCCGCCAGGCCAGACCCAGTACTTC. Translation: CASSPPGQTQYF.

The chain uses TRBV9 and TRBJ2-1; 7 bases agree with TRBD2. Per the germline V gene, CDR1 is SGDLS and CDR2 is YYNGEE. This CDR3 region has 15 residues. V lost 3 bases to trimming and J lost 7 bases; unmatched junction nucleotides: 10. CDR3 loop: CASSGKGGAWNEQFF. The DNA for the CDR3 is TGTGCCAGCAGCGGAAAGGGAGGGGCATGGAATGAGCAGTTCTTC.

This clone was recorded once. The same CDR3 can be traced to other DNA sequences in this sample. J is TRBJ1-6 and V is TRBV2, with D hard to call. Germline CDR1 is SNHLY and CDR2 is FYNNEI. The CDR3 is made up of 11 amino acids. Trimming removed 2 bases at V and 10 bases at J, with 3 bases between. The CDR3 nucleotides read TGTGCCAGCAGTGAACCCTCACCCCTCCACTTT. Its protein product is CASSEPSPLHF.

A single count supports this clone. The CDR3 DNA reads TGTGCCAGCAGCCAAGATGAGGGACTAGCGGGGGGGAACACCGGGGAGCTGTTTTTT. Encoded protein: CASSQDEGLAGGNTGELFF. The chain combines TRBV4-2 with TRBJ2-2, with 15 bases identical to TRBD2. The CDR3 runs to 19 residues. The germline V gene has CDR1 LGHNA and CDR2 YNFKEQ. V shed 0 bases, J shed 1 base, and the junction held 3 bases outside the gene matches.

In its sample, this clone was seen once. CDR3 nucleotide sequence: TGCGCCAGCAGCCAAGAGAATTCGGGAGCAGATACGCAGTATTTT. Amino acid sequence: CASSQENSGADTQYF. The rearrangement joins TRBV4-3 to TRBJ2-3, with TRBD2 as a possible D gene (6 bases). The germline V and J ends were trimmed by 0 bases and 4 bases, with 11 bases remaining between them. The germline CDR1 and CDR2 sequences are LGHNA and YSLEER. This CDR3 contains 15 residues.

The chain recombines TRBV3-1 (or the pseudogene TRBV3-2) with TRBJ2-2; a possible D gene is TRBD2 (7 bases). The V gene's germline CDR1 is LGHDT and CDR2 YNNKEL (reference sequence). The CDR3 extends over 16 amino acids. Trimming took off 1 base at V and 4 bases at J, with 13 bases between the two ends. The DNA of the CDR3 is TGTGCCAGCAGCCAAGGGGGGGGCCGGAGCACCGGGGAGCTGTTTTTT. Its protein product is CASSQGGGRSTGELFF.

J is TRBJ1-6 and V is TRBV6-5; D is unclear. V lost 8 bases to trimming and J lost 7 bases, with 18 bases between them. The germline gives CDR1 MNHEY, CDR2 SVGAGI. The CDR3 is 15 residues long. The CDR3 bases are TGTGCCAGCCGCGTTATAGCACGCACCAATTCACCCCTCCACTTT. Its translation: CASRVIARTNSPLHF.

The chain uses TRBV19 and TRBJ1-4, with 8 bases matching TRBD1. V was pared by 3 bases and J by 5 bases, with 2 bases of the junction left unmatched. Germline assignment: CDR1 LNHDA and CDR2 SQIVND (reference sequence). The CDR3 is made up of 14 amino acids. CDR3 in amino acids: CASSMTGVNEKLFF. The CDR3 region has the DNA TGTGCCAGTAGTATGACAGGGGTCAATGAAAAACTGTTTTTT.

The CDR3 coding sequence is TGTGCCAGCAGTTCCTCCGGGACAGGAGAGTTCTTC. Encoded protein: CASSSSGTGEFF. The J gene is TRBJ2-1, the V gene TRBV6-2 or TRBV6-3; 8 nucleotides agree with TRBD1. Unmatched junction bases numbered 7, after V lost 4 bases and J lost 14 bases. The CDR3 contains 12 residues. Per the germline V gene, CDR1 is MNHEY and CDR2 is SVGEGT.

This clone counts as medium-sized (0.01 to 0.1%). This chain links TRBV5-1 with TRBJ2-7, with 8 bases lining up with TRBD1. With 4 bases clipped from V and 2 bases from J, the junction kept 5 bases outside the gene matches. The germline V gene encodes CDR1 SGHRS and CDR2 YFSETQ. This CDR3 comprises 14 residues. The CDR3: CASSPGQEPYEQYF. As DNA, the CDR3 is TGCGCCAGCAGCCCGGGACAGGAGCCCTACGAGCAGTACTTC. Looking up the rest from reference TRBV5-1 and TRBJ2-7 gives the full variable domain: KAGVTQTPRYLIKTRGQQVTLSCSPISGHRSVSWYQQTPGQGLQFLFEYFSETQRNKGNFPGRFSGRQFSNSRSEMNVSTLELGDSALYLCASSPGQEPYEQYFGPGTRLTVT.

The J gene is TRBJ1-1, the V gene TRBV4-3, with D unclear. V lost 2 bases to trimming and J lost 8 bases, with 12 bases between them. CDR1 is LGHNA, CDR2 YSLEER, per germline. The CDR3 runs 13 residues. CDR3 in amino acids: CASSQQMHGEAFF. The CDR3 DNA follows: TGCGCCAGCAGCCAACAGATGCATGGAGAAGCTTTCTTT.

The chain employs TRBV5-8 and TRBJ1-5; no definite D call. Trimming removed 2 bases at V and 5 bases at J, with 5 bases between. The CDR3 loop spans 12 amino acids. CDR1 and CDR2 (germline): SGHTS, YDEGEE. In nucleotides, the CDR3 is TGTGCCAGCAGCTTCGAAGATCAGCCCCAGCATTTT. Translated: CASSFEDQPQHF.

V and J are TRBV19 and TRBJ1-5, with D possibly TRBD1 on 6 matching bases. From germline, CDR1 is LNHDA and CDR2 SQIVND (reference sequence). With 1 base removed from V and 5 bases from J, the gap between germline ends came to 24 bases. The CDR3 runs to 19 residues. The CDR3 DNA sequence: TGTGCCAGTAGTATAGTTAGGGGGGGCGGTCGAAAGAGGTATCAGCCCCAGCATTTT. It is translated as CASSIVRGGGRKRYQPQHF.

This clone turned up a few times. The V gene is TRBV7-9, the J gene TRBJ1-1; D remains unclear. Germline V gene sequence: CDR1 SEHNR, CDR2 FQNEAQ (reference sequence). CDR3 length equals 13 residues. V was clipped by 7 bases and J by 5 bases, with 14 bases between them. This chain's CDR3 is CASNRQLGTEAFF. In DNA form, the CDR3 reads TGTGCCAGCAACCGTCAACTAGGAACTGAAGCTTTCTTT.

This sequence joins TRBV4-3 and TRBJ2-1; no reliable D call. CDR3 length equals 13 residues. Germline CDR1 LGHNA, CDR2 YSLEER. Trimming left V 0 bases short and J 5 bases short, with 5 bases between. The DNA of the CDR3 is TGCGCCAGCAGCCAAGATATACACAATGAGCAGTTCTTC. It codes for CASSQDIHNEQFF.

The V gene is TRBV6-2 or TRBV6-3, the J gene TRBJ1-1; D may be TRBD1 (5 bases). The germline V gene has CDR1 MNHEY and CDR2 SVGEGT. Trimming removed 2 bases from V and 5 bases from J, with 15 bases in between. The CDR3 is made up of 15 amino acids. As DNA, the CDR3 is TGTGCCAGCAGTTACGCGGGACTGACGCGGACTGAAGCTTTCTTT. Its protein product is CASSYAGLTRTEAFF.

The rearrangement joins TRBV7-2 to TRBJ2-3; D remains unclear. The CDR3 has 14 amino acids. The germline V and J ends were trimmed by 1 base and 5 bases, with 10 bases remaining between them. CDR1 is SGHTA, CDR2 FQGNSA, per germline. The CDR3 reads CASSLEMFRDTQYF. Written as DNA, the CDR3 is TGTGCCAGCAGCTTAGAAATGTTCCGAGATACGCAGTATTTT. Filled out from reference TRBV7-2 and TRBJ2-3, the complete variable domain reads GAGVSQSPSNKVTEKGKDVELRCDPISGHTALYWYRQSLGQGLEFLIYFQGNSAPDKSGLPSDRFSAERTGGSVSTLTIQRTQQEDSAVYLCASSLEMFRDTQYFGPGTRLTVL.

This chain's CDR3 is CASSLDFTGELFF. In DNA, the CDR3 is TGCGCCAGCAGCTTGGACTTTACCGGGGAGCTGTTTTTT. The rearrangement joins TRBV5-1 to TRBJ2-2; D ambiguous. CDR1 SGHRS and CDR2 YFSETQ come from the germline V gene. The CDR3 is made up of 13 amino acids. Trimming stripped 0 bases from V and 5 bases from J, with 5 bases between.

This chain joins TRBV27 and TRBJ2-5; D call uncertain. Trimming left V 5 bases short and J 2 bases short, with 12 bases between. The CDR3 is made up of 14 amino acids. Per the germline V gene, CDR1 is MNHEY and CDR2 is SMNVEV (reference sequence). CDR3 sequence reads: CASSSTGLQETQYF. The CDR3 DNA is TGTGCCAGCAGTAGCACGGGTCTACAAGAGACCCAGTACTTC.

The chain carries TRBV4-3 and TRBJ1-3; a possible D gene is TRBD1 (5 bases). The V gene lost 1 base and the J gene lost 4 bases, with 11 bases spanning the gap. Per the germline V gene, CDR1 is LGHNA and CDR2 is YSLEER. This CDR3 has 15 amino acids. CDR3 region: CASSQVAGDGNTIYF. In DNA, the CDR3 is TGCGCCAGCAGCCAAGTCGCCGGGGACGGAAACACCATATATTTT.

The CDR3 loop is CASSVRGSYTDTQYF. CDR3 bases: TGTGCCAGCAGCGTAAGAGGTTCTTACACAGATACGCAGTATTTT. V and J are TRBV9 and TRBJ2-3; D unresolved. CDR3 length: 15 residues. Germline V gives CDR1 SGDLS, CDR2 YYNGEE. Between the trimmed V and J ends, which lost 1 base and 2 bases, there was a span of 11 bases.

The chain links TRBV6-2 or TRBV6-3 to TRBJ2-3; 12 nucleotides line up with TRBD2. The junction had 15 bases not matched to a gene; V was cut back by 4 bases and J by 4 bases. Germline V gene sequence: CDR1 MNHEY, CDR2 SVGEGT. The CDR3 extends over 19 amino acids. CDR3 sequence: CASSSRGLAGLSRADTQYF. CDR3 coding DNA: TGTGCCAGCAGTTCGAGAGGACTAGCGGGATTAAGTAGGGCAGATACGCAGTATTTT.

V and J are TRBV7-2 and TRBJ2-7, with D possibly being TRBD1 or TRBD2 (6 bases each). CDR1 SGHTA and CDR2 FQGNSA come from the germline V gene. V lost 0 bases and J 6 bases, leaving 18 bases between the germline ends. The CDR3 contains 16 residues. The CDR3 DNA is TGTGCCAGCAGCTTAGCGAATCTGAGGGGGGCGGCCGAGCAGTACTTC. This sequence encodes CASSLANLRGAAEQYF.

This chain uses TRBV10-3 with TRBJ2-3; D may match TRBD1 or TRBD2 (5 bases each). Germline CDR1 is ENHRY and CDR2 is SYGVKD. CDR3 length equals 12 residues. Trimming cost V 0 bases and J 10 bases, with 8 bases left between them. The DNA of the CDR3 is TGTGCCATCAGTGAGTCTGAGGGGCCGCAGTATTTT. This gives the protein CAISESEGPQYF.